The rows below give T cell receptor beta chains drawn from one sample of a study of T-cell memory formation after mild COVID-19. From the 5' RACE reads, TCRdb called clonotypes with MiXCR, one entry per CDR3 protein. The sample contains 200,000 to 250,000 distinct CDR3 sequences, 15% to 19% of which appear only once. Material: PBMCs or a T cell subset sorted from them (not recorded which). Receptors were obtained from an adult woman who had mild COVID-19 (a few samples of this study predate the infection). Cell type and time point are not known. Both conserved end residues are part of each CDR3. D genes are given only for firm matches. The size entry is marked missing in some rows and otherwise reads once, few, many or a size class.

TGCGCCACCGCCCCCGGGACAGGGCCCCTGAATACGCAGTATTTT	CATAPGTGPLNTQYF	few	TRBJ2-3	TRBD1	TRBV5-1
TGCGGCAGCAGCTTAAGCGGGGGCACCGGGGAGCTGTTTTTT	CGSSLSGGTGELFF	once	TRBJ2-2	TRBD2	TRBV5-1
TGCGCCAGCAGCGAGGGAAACACCATATATTTT	CASSEGNTIYF	few	TRBJ1-3	.	TRBV5-1
TGTGCCAGCAGTTATGGGACAGGGGTTATCTACAATGAGCAGTTCTTC	CASSYGTGVIYNEQFF	.	TRBJ2-1	TRBD1	TRBV6-2/TRBV6-3
TGTGCCAGCAGTTTAACGGGACAGACAAACACTGAAGCTTTCTTT	CASSLTGQTNTEAFF	.	TRBJ1-1	TRBD1	TRBV27
TGTGCCAGCAGCCAAGAACCCAGCGGGAGAACGATAGATACGCAGTATTTT	CASSQEPSGRTIDTQYF	few	TRBJ2-3	TRBD2	TRBV4-2
TGTGCCAGCAGTCAACCGGGACAGGGGAACACTGAAGCTTTCTTT	CASSQPGQGNTEAFF	.	TRBJ1-1	TRBD1	TRBV6-5
TGTGCCACCAGTGATTCGCAGGGGGCAGTTACTGAAGCTTTCTTT	CATSDSQGAVTEAFF	.	TRBJ1-1	TRBD1	TRBV24-1
TGCGCCAGCAGCCAAGATCTAAGGACAGTAGCTTTCTTT	CASSQDLRTVAFF	.	TRBJ1-1	.	TRBV4-3
TGTGCCAGCAGCTGGCGGGGTGACAGGGGAAATGGCTACACCTTC	CASSWRGDRGNGYTF	few	TRBJ1-2	TRBD1	TRBV5-7
TGTGCCATTGGGGTAGTGAGCAATGAGCAGTTCTTC	CAIGVVSNEQFF	few	TRBJ2-1	.	TRBV10-3
TGTGCCACCAGTGATCCAGGGGTTGCGGGGTACAATGAGCAGTTCTTC	CATSDPGVAGYNEQFF	.	TRBJ2-1	.	TRBV24-1
TGTGCCTGGCAAACAGCTTGGCCTAACTATGGCTACACCTTC	CAWQTAWPNYGYTF	few	TRBJ1-2	.	TRBV30
TGTGCCAGCAGTCCACCATTCGAAGGGGACACTGAAGCTTTCTTT	CASSPPFEGDTEAFF	few	TRBJ1-1	.	TRBV12-3/TRBV12-4
TGTGCCAGCAGTACACAGGGCCTAACGACGGAGACCCAGTACTTC	CASSTQGLTTETQYF	.	TRBJ2-5	.	TRBV27
TGTGCCACGGAAAAGGGGGCTGGGGGTGGCTACACCTTC	CATEKGAGGGYTF	few	TRBJ1-2	TRBD1	TRBV15
TGTGCCACCAGTGTAAACGGGAGATCTGAGCAGTTCTTC	CATSVNGRSEQFF	few	TRBJ2-1	.	TRBV24-1
TGTGCCAGCAGCTTGGCCGGGGGATACACAGATACGCAGTATTTT	CASSLAGGYTDTQYF	many	TRBJ2-3	.	TRBV7-2